The count of the clone carrying this T cell receptor beta chain is one. Its antigen is currently unknown. The CDR3 loop spans 12 amino acids. Trimming removed 5 bases at V and 8 bases at J, with 10 bases between. The V gene's germline CDR1 is LNHNV and CDR2 YYDKDF (reference sequence). The data stem from a study of glioma-infiltrating T cells after dendritic cell vaccination. Whole-study findings and limits: Only a small number of patients had complete blood and tumor samples.

Sequencing was performed with immunoSEQ multiplex PCR; in TCRdb, only in-frame clones are kept and a portion is missing. This sample has fewer than 70,000 clones; about 83% occur once, and the top ten carry approximately 8.9%. This sample's time point: after dendritic cell vaccination, including at tumor progression/relapse. No glioblastoma patient carried an isocitrate dehydrogenase mutation. Here the sequenced sample was blood, taken after dendritic cell vaccination. V is TRBV15 and J is TRBJ2-1; D is uncertain. The TCR comes from a human donor with glioblastoma. The CDR3 region has the DNA TGTGCCACCAGCGGCGAGGCGTATGAGCAGTTCTTC. This translates into CATSGEAYEQFF.